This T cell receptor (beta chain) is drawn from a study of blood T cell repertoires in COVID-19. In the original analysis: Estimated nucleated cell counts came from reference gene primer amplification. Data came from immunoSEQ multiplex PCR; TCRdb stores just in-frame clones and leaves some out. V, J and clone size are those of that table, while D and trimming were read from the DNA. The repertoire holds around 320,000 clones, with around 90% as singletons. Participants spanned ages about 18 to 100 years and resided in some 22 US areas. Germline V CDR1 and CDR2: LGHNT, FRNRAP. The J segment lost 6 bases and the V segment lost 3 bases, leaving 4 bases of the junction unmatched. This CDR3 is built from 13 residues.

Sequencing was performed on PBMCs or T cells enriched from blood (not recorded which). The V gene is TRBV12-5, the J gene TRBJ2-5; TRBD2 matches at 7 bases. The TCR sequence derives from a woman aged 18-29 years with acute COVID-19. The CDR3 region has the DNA TGTGCTAGTGGTTTCGGACTAGACCAGACCCAGTACTTC. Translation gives CASGFGLDQTQYF.